This entry concerns a single T cell receptor (beta chain). The V segment lost 10 bases and the J segment 4 bases; nucleotides outside the gene matches: 10. Germline CDR1 and CDR2: ENHRY and SYGVKD. The CDR3 runs 13 residues. The data belong to a study of blood T cell repertoires in COVID-19. The wider study: PBMCs, B-cell-depleted T cells, or T cells provided the cDNA or gDNA that made up the material.

Source study methods: Estimation of nucleated cell counts was performed using reference gene primer amplification. Here immunoSEQ multiplex PCR was the method, and the copy in TCRdb shows in-frame clones only, minus some. D and trimming were read from the DNA, whereas the V and J calls and clone size are those reported in that table. The sample consists of over 350,000 clones, 87% of them appearing once. Specimen: PBMCs or T cells enriched from blood (not recorded which). The chain links TRBV10-3 to TRBJ2-7; 7 bases align to TRBD1. This TCR was recovered from a woman aged 18-29 years with acute COVID-19. The chain's CDR3 is CATTSGQTYEQYF. The CDR3 nucleotides read TGTGCCACCACCTCGGGACAGACTTACGAGCAGTACTTC.